The 8 T cell receptor beta chains below were found in one sample sequenced in a study of blood T cell repertoires in COVID-19. Assay used: immunoSEQ multiplex PCR; TCRdb lists only in-frame clones, some missing. Here the sample spans 150,000 to 180,000 clones, about 85% being singletons. The material sequenced was peripheral blood. Every receptor here comes from a man aged 55 to 70 with COVID-19, enrolled during active disease.

J is TRBJ1-1 and V is TRBV2; D gene unclear. Germline V lookup: CDR1 SNHLY, CDR2 FYNNEI. The CDR3 loop spans 14 amino acids. Trimming pared 4 bases from V and 0 bases from J, leaving 9 bases between. DNA for the CDR3: TGTGCCAGCAGTGTGATACAGCTGAACACTGAAGCTTTCTTT. This codes for CASSVIQLNTEAFF.

The genes are TRBV28 and TRBJ1-2, with D tentatively TRBD1 (5 bases). The germline V and J ends were trimmed by 3 bases and 2 bases, with 13 bases remaining between them. CDR3 length equals 15 residues. Per germline, CDR1 MDHEN and CDR2 SYDVKM. The CDR3 DNA follows: TGTGCCAGCAGTTTCTATTGGACACCAAACTATGGCTACACCTTC. This gives the protein CASSFYWTPNYGYTF.

The chain employs TRBV19 and TRBJ1-6; D is perhaps TRBD1 (5 bases). Trimming shortened V by 5 bases and J by 7 bases, and 6 bases separated the two germline ends. The CDR3 runs 12 residues. Germline values: CDR1 LNHDA, CDR2 SQIVND (reference sequence). The CDR3 DNA is TGTGCCAGTAGTCGACAGAATTCACCCCTCCACTTT. This gives the protein CASSRQNSPLHF.

The chain has TRBV5-4 and TRBJ1-1; 11 nucleotides line up with TRBD1. The J segment lost 4 bases and the V segment lost 6 bases, leaving 8 bases of the junction unmatched. The CDR3 consists of 15 residues. Germline loops: CDR1 SGHNT, CDR2 YYREEE (reference sequence). This CDR3 is CASTRGGTGGTEAFF. The CDR3 nucleotides are TGTGCCAGCACCCGTGGGGGGACAGGGGGCACTGAAGCTTTCTTT.

This clone was counted only a few times. The V gene is TRBV5-8, the J gene TRBJ1-3; D is possibly TRBD1 (6 bases). Germline assignment: CDR1 SGHTS and CDR2 YDEGEE. The CDR3 loop spans 17 amino acids. Trimming cost V 0 bases and J 0 bases, with 13 bases left between them. The CDR3 loop is CASSLVGGLTSGNTIYF. The CDR3 bases are TGTGCCAGCAGCTTGGTGGGGGGGCTTACCTCTGGAAACACCATATATTTT.

The V gene is TRBV28, the J gene TRBJ2-6; possible D gene TRBD2, 6 bases. Trimming cost V 6 bases and J 8 bases, with 17 bases left between them. This CDR3 contains 15 residues. CDR1 is MDHEN, CDR2 SYDVKM, per germline. CDR3 DNA sequence: TGTGCCAGCAGCCAATTTACGGGGGTGTCCAACGTCCTGACTTTC. As protein: CASSQFTGVSNVLTF.

The chain has TRBV12-3 or TRBV12-4 and TRBJ1-5; D is possibly TRBD1 (6 bases). This CDR3 has 13 amino acids. Trimming cost V 6 bases and J 7 bases, with 13 bases left between them. CDR3 sequence: CASRQQGGQPQHF. The DNA for the CDR3 is TGTGCCAGCAGGCAACAGGGCGGACAGCCCCAGCATTTT.

This clone was counted between two and nine times. The chain links TRBV29-1 to TRBJ1-1, with 7 bases aligning to TRBD1. Trimming took 4 bases from V and 7 from J; bases not matched to a gene: 15. The CDR3 spans 15 residues. Germline assignment: CDR1 SQVTM and CDR2 ANQGSEA. CDR3 sequence: CSVVPLTGLLIEAFF. In DNA form, the CDR3 reads TGCAGCGTTGTGCCTTTGACAGGGCTTCTGATTGAAGCTTTCTTT.